This T cell receptor (beta chain) was captured by sequencing in a study of cytomegalovirus exposure and HLA in healthy donors. J lost 4 bases, V lost 1 base, and 1 base had no gene match. The V gene's germline CDR1 is SGHVS and CDR2 FQNEAQ. The CDR3 totals 14 residues. PCR was performed using 60 Vbeta and 13 Jbeta primers. Generated by immunoSEQ multiplex PCR, the TCRdb table keeps only in-frame clones and is missing some. Seen here are approximately 27,000 clones, about two thirds observed once, and the top ten hold 4% to 4.5%. Sequences were obtained from PBMCs. The source of this sequence is a woman in her forties or fifties in good health and CMV-seronegative. The J gene is TRBJ2-1, the V gene TRBV7-8; 7 bases align to TRBD2. CDR3 sequence: CASSLEAGYNEQFF. In DNA, the CDR3 is TGTGCCAGCAGCTTAGAAGCGGGGTACAATGAGCAGTTCTTC. The full variable domain, its missing parts supplied by reference TRBV7-8 and TRBJ2-1, is GAGVSQSPRYKVAKRGQDVALRCDPISGHVSLFWYQQALGQGPEFLTYFQNEAQLDKSGLPSDRFFAERPEGSVSTLKIQRTQQEDSAVYLCASSLEAGYNEQFFGPGTRLTVL.